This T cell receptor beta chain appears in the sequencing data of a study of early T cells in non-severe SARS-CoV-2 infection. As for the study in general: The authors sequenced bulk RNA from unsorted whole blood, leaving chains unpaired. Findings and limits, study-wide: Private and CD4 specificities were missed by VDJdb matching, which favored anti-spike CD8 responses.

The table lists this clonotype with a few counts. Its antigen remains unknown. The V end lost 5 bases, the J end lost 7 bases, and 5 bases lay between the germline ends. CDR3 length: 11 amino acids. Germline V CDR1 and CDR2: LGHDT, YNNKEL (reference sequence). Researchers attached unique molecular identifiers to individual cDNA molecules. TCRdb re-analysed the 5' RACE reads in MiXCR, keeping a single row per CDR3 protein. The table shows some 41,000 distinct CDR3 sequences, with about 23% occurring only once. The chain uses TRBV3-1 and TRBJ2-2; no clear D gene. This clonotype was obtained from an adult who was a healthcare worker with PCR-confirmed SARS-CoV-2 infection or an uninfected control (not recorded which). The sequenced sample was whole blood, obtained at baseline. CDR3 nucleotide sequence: TGTGCCAGCAGCAAGCGCGGGGAGCTGTTTTTT. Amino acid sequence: CASSKRGELFF.